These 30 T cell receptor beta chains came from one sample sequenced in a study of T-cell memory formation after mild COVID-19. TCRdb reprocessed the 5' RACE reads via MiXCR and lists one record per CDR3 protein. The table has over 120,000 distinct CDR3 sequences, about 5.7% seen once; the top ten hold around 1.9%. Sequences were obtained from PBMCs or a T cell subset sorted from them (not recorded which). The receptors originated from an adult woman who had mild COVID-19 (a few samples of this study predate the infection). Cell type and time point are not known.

CDR3 DNA: TGTGCCAGCAGTTCTAGCGGGGCCCGCTCCTACAATGAGCAGTTCTTC. It specifies CASSSSGARSYNEQFF. This chain joins TRBV27 and TRBJ2-1; 9 bases match TRBD2. V lost 4 bases to trimming and J lost 0 bases; unmatched junction nucleotides: 4. This CDR3 comprises 16 residues. CDR1 and CDR2 (germline): MNHEY, SMNVEV (reference sequence).

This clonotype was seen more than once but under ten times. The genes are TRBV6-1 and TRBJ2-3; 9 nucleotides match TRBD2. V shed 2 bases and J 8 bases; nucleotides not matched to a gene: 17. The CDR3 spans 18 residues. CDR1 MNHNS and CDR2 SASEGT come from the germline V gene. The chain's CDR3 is CASSEFRREGLWVCTQYF. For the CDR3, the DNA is TGTGCCAGCAGTGAATTTCGGCGGGAGGGCCTCTGGGTATGTACGCAGTATTTT.

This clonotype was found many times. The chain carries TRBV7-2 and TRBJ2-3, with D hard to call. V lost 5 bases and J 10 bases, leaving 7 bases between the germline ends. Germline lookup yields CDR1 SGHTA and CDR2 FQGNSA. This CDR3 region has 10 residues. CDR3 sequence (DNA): TGTGCCAGCAGCCCCCTTCCGCAGTATTTT. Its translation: CASSPLPQYF. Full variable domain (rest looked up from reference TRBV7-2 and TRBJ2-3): GAGVSQSPSNKVTEKGKDVELRCDPISGHTALYWYRQSLGQGLEFLIYFQGNSAPDKSGLPSDRFSAERTGGSVSTLTIQRTQQEDSAVYLCASSPLPQYFGPGTRLTVL.

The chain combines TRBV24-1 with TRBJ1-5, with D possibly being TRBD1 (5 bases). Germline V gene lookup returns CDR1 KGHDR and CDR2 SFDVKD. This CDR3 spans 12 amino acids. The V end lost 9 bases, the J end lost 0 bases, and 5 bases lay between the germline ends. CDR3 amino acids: CATQGSNQPQHF. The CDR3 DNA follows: TGTGCCACCCAGGGTAGCAATCAGCCCCAGCATTTT.

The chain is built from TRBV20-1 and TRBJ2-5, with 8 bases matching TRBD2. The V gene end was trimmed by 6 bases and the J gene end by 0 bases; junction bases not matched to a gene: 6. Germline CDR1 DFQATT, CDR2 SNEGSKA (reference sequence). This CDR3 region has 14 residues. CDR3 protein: CSAVSGAHQETQYF. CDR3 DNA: TGCAGTGCCGTTAGCGGGGCCCACCAAGAGACCCAGTACTTC.

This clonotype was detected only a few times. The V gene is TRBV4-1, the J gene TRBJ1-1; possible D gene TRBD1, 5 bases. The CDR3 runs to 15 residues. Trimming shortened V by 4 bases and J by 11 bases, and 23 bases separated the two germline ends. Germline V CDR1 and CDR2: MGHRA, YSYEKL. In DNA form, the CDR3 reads TGCGCCAGCAGCCGACTACAGGTGATCGGGATAGGGGCTTTCTTT. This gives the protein CASSRLQVIGIGAFF.

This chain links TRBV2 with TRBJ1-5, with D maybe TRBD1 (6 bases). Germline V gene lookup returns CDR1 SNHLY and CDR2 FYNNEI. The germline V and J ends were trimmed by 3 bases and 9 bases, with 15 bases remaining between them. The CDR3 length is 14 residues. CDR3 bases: TGTGCCAGCAGTGAGTACAGGGCTTTGGGGCCCCAGCATTTT. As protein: CASSEYRALGPQHF.

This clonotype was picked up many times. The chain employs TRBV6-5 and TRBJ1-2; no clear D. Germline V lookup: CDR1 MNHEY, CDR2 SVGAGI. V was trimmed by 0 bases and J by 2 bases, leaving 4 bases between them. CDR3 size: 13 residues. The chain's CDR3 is CASSYSLNYGYTF. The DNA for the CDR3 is TGTGCCAGCAGTTACTCGCTAAACTATGGCTACACCTTC.

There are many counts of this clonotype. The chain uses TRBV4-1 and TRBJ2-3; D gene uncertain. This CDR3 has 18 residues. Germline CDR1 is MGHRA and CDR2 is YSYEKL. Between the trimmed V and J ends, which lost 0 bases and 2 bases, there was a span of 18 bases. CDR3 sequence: CASSQEGNSPLFTDTQYF. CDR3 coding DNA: TGCGCCAGCAGCCAAGAAGGAAACAGTCCCCTCTTCACAGATACGCAGTATTTT.

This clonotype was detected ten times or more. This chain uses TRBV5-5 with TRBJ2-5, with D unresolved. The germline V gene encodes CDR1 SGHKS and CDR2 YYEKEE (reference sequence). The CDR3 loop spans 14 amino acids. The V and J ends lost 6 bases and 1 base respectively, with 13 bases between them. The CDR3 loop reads CASTVGRSQETQYF. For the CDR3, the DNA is TGTGCCAGCACCGTGGGCAGAAGCCAAGAGACCCAGTACTTC.

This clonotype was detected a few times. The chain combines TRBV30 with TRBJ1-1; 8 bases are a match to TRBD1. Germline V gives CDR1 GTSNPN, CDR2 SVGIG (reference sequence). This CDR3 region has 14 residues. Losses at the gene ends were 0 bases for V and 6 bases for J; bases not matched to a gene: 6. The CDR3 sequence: CAWSVGDRGAEAFF. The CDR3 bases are TGTGCCTGGAGTGTAGGTGACAGGGGCGCTGAAGCTTTCTTT. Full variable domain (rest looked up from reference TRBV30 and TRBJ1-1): SQTIHQWPATLVQPVGSPLSLECTVEGTSNPNLYWYRQAAGRGLQLLFYSVGIGQISSEVPQNLSASRPQDRQFILSSKKLLLSDSGFYLCAWSVGDRGAEAFFGQGTRLTVV.

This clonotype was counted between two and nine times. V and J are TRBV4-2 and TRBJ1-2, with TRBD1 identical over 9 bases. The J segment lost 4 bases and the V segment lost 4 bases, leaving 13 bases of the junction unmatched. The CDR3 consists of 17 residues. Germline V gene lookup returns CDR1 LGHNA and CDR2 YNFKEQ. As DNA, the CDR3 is TGTGCCAGCAGCCCCGATGCAGGACAGGGGATGGGCTATGGCTACACCTTC. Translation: CASSPDAGQGMGYGYTF.

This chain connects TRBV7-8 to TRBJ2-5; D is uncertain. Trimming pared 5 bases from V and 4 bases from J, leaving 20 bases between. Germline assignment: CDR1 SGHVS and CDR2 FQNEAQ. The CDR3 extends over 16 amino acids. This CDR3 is CASSTPTPLPGETQYF. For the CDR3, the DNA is TGTGCCAGCAGCACCCCGACCCCCCTCCCGGGAGAGACCCAGTACTTC.

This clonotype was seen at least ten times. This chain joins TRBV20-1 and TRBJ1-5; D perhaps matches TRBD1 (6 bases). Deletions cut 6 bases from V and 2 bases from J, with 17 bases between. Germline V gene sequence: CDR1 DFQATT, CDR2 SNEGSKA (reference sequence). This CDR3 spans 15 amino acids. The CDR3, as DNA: TGCAGTGCCCCAGAGGGCAGGGGTGGCAATCAGCCCCAGCATTTT. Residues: CSAPEGRGGNQPQHF.

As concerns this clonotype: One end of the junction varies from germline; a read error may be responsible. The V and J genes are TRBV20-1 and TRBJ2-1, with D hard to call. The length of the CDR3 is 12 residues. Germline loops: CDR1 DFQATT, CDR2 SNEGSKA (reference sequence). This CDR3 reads CSALHPSGIRIF. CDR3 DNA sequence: TGCAGTGCTCTCCACCCCTCAGGTATCAGGATCTTC.

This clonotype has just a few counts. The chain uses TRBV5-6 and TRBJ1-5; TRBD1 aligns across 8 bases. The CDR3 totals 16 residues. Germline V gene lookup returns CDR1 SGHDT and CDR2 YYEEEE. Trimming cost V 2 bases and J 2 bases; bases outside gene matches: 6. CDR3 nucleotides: TGTGCCAGCAGCTTCTGGACAGGGACGGGCAATCAGCCCCAGCATTTT. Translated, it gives CASSFWTGTGNQPQHF.

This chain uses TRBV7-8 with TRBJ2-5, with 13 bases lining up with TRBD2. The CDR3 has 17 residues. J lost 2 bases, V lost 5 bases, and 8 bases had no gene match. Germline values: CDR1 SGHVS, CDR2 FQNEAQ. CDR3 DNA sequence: TGTGCCAGCAGCCCACGACCGGGACTAGCGGGACAAGAGACCCAGTACTTC. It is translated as CASSPRPGLAGQETQYF.

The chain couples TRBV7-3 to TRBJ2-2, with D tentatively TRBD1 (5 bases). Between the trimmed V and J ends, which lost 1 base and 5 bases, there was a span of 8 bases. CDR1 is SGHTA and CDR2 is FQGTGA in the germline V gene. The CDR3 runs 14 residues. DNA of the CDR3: TGTGCCAGCAGCTTAAAACAGGCAACCGGGGAGCTGTTTTTT. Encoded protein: CASSLKQATGELFF.

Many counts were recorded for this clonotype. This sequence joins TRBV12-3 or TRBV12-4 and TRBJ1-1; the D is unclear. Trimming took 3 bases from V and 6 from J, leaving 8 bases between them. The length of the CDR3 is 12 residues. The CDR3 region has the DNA TGTGCCAGCAGTTTTGCCATTTCTGAAGCTTTCTTT. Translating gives CASSFAISEAFF.

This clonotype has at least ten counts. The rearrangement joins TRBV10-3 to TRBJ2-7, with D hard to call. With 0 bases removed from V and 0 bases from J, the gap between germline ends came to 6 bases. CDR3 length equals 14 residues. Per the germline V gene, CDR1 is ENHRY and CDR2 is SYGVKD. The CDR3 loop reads CAISESQDSYEQYF. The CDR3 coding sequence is TGTGCCATCAGTGAGTCCCAGGACTCCTACGAGCAGTACTTC.

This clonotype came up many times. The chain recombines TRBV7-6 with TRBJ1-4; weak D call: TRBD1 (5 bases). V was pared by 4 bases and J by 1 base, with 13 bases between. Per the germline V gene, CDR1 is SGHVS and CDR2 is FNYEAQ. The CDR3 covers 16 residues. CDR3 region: CASSSMGGRTNEKLFF. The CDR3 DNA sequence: TGTGCCAGCAGCTCAATGGGGGGGAGAACTAATGAAAAACTGTTTTTT.

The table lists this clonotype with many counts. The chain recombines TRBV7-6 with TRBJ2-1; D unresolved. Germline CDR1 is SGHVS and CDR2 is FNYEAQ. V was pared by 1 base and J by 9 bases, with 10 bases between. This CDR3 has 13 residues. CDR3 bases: TGTGCCAGCAGCTTAGGGGAAGTCAGTGAGCAGTTCTTC. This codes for CASSLGEVSEQFF.

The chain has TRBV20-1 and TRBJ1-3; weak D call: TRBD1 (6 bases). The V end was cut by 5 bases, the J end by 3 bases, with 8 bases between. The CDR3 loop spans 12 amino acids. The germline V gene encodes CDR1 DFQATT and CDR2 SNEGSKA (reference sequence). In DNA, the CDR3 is TGCAGTGCTCCAGGGGATGGAAACACCATATATTTT. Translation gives CSAPGDGNTIYF.

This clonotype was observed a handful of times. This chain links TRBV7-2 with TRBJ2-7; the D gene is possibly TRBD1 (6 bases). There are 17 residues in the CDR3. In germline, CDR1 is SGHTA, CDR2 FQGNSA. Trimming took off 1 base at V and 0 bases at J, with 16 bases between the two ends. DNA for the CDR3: TGTGCCAGCAGCTTAGTTGGGGCCGGGACACTCTCCTACGAGCAGTACTTC. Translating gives CASSLVGAGTLSYEQYF.

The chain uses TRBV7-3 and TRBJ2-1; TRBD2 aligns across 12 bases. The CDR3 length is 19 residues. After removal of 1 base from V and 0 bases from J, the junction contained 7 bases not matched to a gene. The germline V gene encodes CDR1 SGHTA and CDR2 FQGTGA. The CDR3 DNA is TGTGCCAGCAGCTTAAACGGACTAGCGGGATCAAGCTCCTACAATGAGCAGTTCTTC. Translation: CASSLNGLAGSSSYNEQFF.

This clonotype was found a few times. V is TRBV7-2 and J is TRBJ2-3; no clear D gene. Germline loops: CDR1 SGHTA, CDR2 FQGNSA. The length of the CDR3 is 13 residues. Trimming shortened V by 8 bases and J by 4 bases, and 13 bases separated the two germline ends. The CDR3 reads CASGPRRADTQYF. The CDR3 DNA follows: TGTGCCAGCGGACCTCGTAGGGCAGATACGCAGTATTTT. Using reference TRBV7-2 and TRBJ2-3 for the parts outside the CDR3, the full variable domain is GAGVSQSPSNKVTEKGKDVELRCDPISGHTALYWYRQSLGQGLEFLIYFQGNSAPDKSGLPSDRFSAERTGGSVSTLTIQRTQQEDSAVYLCASGPRRADTQYFGPGTRLTVL.

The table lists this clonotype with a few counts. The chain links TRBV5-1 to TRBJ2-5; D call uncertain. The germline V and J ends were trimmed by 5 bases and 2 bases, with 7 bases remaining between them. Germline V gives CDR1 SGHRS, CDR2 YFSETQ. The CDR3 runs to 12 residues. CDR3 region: CASRGSQETQYF. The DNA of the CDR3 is TGCGCCAGCAGAGGGTCACAAGAGACCCAGTACTTC.

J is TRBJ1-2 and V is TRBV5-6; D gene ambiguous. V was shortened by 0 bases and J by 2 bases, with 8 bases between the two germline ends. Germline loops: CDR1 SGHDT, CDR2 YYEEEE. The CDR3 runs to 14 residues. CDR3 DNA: TGTGCCAGCAGCTTGGTTAGCAGAAACTATGGCTACACCTTC. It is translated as CASSLVSRNYGYTF.

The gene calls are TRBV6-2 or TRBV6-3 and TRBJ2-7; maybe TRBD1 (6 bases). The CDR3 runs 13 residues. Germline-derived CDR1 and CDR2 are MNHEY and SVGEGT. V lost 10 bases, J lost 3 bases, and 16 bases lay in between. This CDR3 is CATRGTRNYEQYF. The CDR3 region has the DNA TGTGCCACCAGGGGTACGAGAAACTACGAGCAGTACTTC.

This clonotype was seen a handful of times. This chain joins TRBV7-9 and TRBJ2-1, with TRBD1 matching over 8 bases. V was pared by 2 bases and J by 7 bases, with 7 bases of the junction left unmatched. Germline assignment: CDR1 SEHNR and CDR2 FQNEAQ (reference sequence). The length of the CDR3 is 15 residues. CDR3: CASSLRGQAGNEQFF. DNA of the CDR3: TGTGCCAGCAGCTTAAGGGGACAGGCGGGGAATGAGCAGTTCTTC. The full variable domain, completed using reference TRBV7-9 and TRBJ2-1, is DTGVSQNPRHKITKRGQNVTFRCDPISEHNRLYWYRQTLGQGPEFLTYFQNEAQLEKSRLLSDRFSAERPKGSFSTLEIQRTEQGDSAMYLCASSLRGQAGNEQFFGPGTRLTVL.